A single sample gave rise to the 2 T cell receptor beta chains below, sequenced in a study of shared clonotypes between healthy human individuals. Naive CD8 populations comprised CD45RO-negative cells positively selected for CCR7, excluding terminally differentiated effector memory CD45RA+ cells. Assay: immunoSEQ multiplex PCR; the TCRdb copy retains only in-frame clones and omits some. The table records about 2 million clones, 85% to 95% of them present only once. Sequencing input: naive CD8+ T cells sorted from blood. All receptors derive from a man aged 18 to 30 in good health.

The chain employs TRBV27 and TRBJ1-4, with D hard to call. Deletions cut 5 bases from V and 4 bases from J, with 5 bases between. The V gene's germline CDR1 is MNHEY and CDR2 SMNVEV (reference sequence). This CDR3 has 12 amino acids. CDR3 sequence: CASSGYNEKLFF. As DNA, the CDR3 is TGTGCCAGCAGTGGTTATAATGAAAAACTGTTTTTT.

The CDR3 protein is CASSGTGGTYEQYF. As DNA, the CDR3 is TGTGCCAGCAGCGGGACAGGGGGCACCTACGAGCAGTACTTC. The chain is built from TRBV28 and TRBJ2-7; 12 bases are a match to TRBD1. This CDR3 comprises 14 residues. Germline V lookup: CDR1 MDHEN, CDR2 SYDVKM. V lost 6 bases and J lost 2; bases outside the gene matches: 2.